The 10 T cell receptor beta chains presented below share a single source sample, sequenced in a study of blood T cell repertoires in COVID-19. Measured with immunoSEQ multiplex PCR; TCRdb has only the in-frame clones, and not every one. The sample shows about 320,000 clones, 90% to 95% of them seen only once. Sequencing was performed on PBMCs or T cells enriched from blood (not recorded which). The source is a woman in her thirties who had been exposed to COVID-19.

The rearrangement links TRBV11-2 to TRBJ1-1, with D possibly matching TRBD1 (6 bases). The CDR3 is made up of 14 amino acids. From germline, CDR1 is SGHAT and CDR2 FQNNGV. V lost 7 bases, J lost 10 bases, and 22 bases lay in between. The CDR3 protein is CASTKPLTGLVAFF. The CDR3 nucleotides read TGTGCCAGCACCAAACCCCTCACAGGGTTAGTAGCTTTCTTT.

The chain uses TRBV19 and TRBJ2-5, with 9 bases lining up with TRBD2. Germline CDR1 reads LNHDA; CDR2 reads SQIVND (reference sequence). The CDR3 contains 16 residues. Unmatched junction bases numbered 10, after V lost 7 bases and J lost 1 base. The CDR3 region is CASKPIAGELQETQYF. In nucleotides, the CDR3 is TGTGCCAGTAAACCAATAGCGGGGGAACTCCAAGAGACCCAGTACTTC.

This chain connects TRBV11-1 to TRBJ1-1; D is ambiguous. Per the germline V gene, CDR1 is SGHAT and CDR2 is FQDESV (reference sequence). Between the trimmed V and J ends, which lost 7 bases and 0 bases, there was a span of 9 bases. The CDR3 contains 13 residues. The CDR3 DNA follows: TGTGCCAGCACCTCTTCTTTGAACACTGAAGCTTTCTTT. Translating gives CASTSSLNTEAFF. Looking up the rest from reference TRBV11-1 and TRBJ1-1 gives the full variable domain: EAEVAQSPRYKITEKSQAVAFWCDPISGHATLYWYRQILGQGPELLVQFQDESVVDDSQLPKDRFSAERLKGVDSTLKIQPAELGDSAMYLCASTSSLNTEAFFGQGTRLTVV.

The V gene is TRBV9, the J gene TRBJ1-2, with 7 bases lining up with TRBD1. Germline CDR1 SGDLS, CDR2 YYNGEE. Trimming took 0 bases from V and 0 from J; bases not matched to a gene: 5. This CDR3 has 16 residues. The CDR3 loop reads CASSVEGARANYGYTF. The DNA of the CDR3 is TGTGCCAGCAGCGTAGAGGGGGCGCGGGCTAACTATGGCTACACCTTC.

V and J are TRBV30 and TRBJ2-6, with D tentatively TRBD1 (6 bases). The CDR3 runs to 12 residues. The V and J ends lost 5 bases and 10 bases respectively, with 12 bases between them. The germline CDR1 and CDR2 sequences are GTSNPN and SVGIG (reference sequence). The CDR3 region is CAWALRGNVLTF. The CDR3 DNA reads as TGTGCCTGGGCTCTCAGGGGAAACGTCCTGACTTTC.

The chain couples TRBV7-6 to TRBJ1-1; no reliable D call. The CDR3 runs to 15 residues. V lost 1 base and J lost 4, with 13 bases in between. CDR1 and CDR2 from the germline V gene are SGHVS and FNYEAQ. The CDR3 region has the DNA TGTGCCAGCAGCTTAGGATCACTCGCGGGCACTGAAGCTTTCTTT. Translated, it gives CASSLGSLAGTEAFF.

The chain is built from TRBV6-1 and TRBJ1-1, with TRBD1 identical over 12 bases. This CDR3 is built from 17 residues. Per the germline V gene, CDR1 is MNHNS and CDR2 is SASEGT. The V gene end was trimmed by 4 bases and the J gene end by 7 bases; junction bases not matched to a gene: 13. CDR3 nucleotide sequence: TGTGCCAGCAGTGTCACCGGGACAGGGGGCCTTGGTGGTGAAGCTTTCTTT. Translation gives CASSVTGTGGLGGEAFF.

This clone showed up just a few times. The rearrangement joins TRBV2 to TRBJ1-1; 10 nucleotides align to TRBD1. Germline V CDR1 and CDR2: SNHLY, FYNNEI. The CDR3 totals 13 residues. V gave up 6 bases and J gave up 6 bases; unmatched junction bases: 4. CDR3 sequence: CASRRQGAAEAFF. The CDR3 DNA follows: TGTGCCAGCAGAAGACAGGGGGCAGCTGAAGCTTTCTTT. The full variable domain, its missing parts supplied by reference TRBV2 and TRBJ1-1, is EPEVTQTPSHQVTQMGQEVILRCVPISNHLYFYWYRQILGQKVEFLVSFYNNEISEKSEIFDDQFSVERPDGSNFTLKIRSTKLEDSAMYFCASRRQGAAEAFFGQGTRLTVV.

The chain employs TRBV5-1 and TRBJ2-7, with D possibly TRBD1 on 6 matching bases. The CDR3 sequence is 13 residues long. CDR1 is SGHRS, CDR2 YFSETQ, per germline. V was cut by 2 bases and J by 1 base, with 7 bases left in between. CDR3 region: CASSFDRSYEQYF. The CDR3 region has the DNA TGCGCCAGCAGCTTCGACAGGTCCTACGAGCAGTACTTC.

The rearrangement joins TRBV18 to TRBJ1-3; perhaps TRBD1 as D (5 bases). The ends were cut back, 6 bases at V and 4 bases at J, with 13 bases in the middle. This CDR3 comprises 14 residues. Germline V lookup: CDR1 KGHSH, CDR2 LQKENI. This CDR3 is CASSPTVQGNTIYF. Here the CDR3 DNA reads TGTGCCAGCTCGCCGACAGTACAAGGAAACACCATATATTTT.